The 25 T cell receptor beta chains listed next were all sequenced from one sample in a study of blood T cell repertoires in COVID-19. Here immunoSEQ multiplex PCR was the method, and the copy in TCRdb shows in-frame clones only, minus some. The data show about 79,000 clones, 80% to 90% seen once. Material for sequencing was peripheral blood. These receptors all come from a man aged 50-60 years with active COVID-19.

The chain recombines TRBV10-3 with TRBJ1-1; no clear D gene. This CDR3 comprises 13 residues. Per the germline V gene, CDR1 is ENHRY and CDR2 is SYGVKD. The V gene lost 5 bases and the J gene lost 5 bases, with 12 bases spanning the gap. CDR3 coding DNA: TGTGCCATCAGTACAGCTTCTCGAACTGAAGCTTTCTTT. Translation: CAISTASRTEAFF.

The rearrangement uses TRBV18 and TRBJ1-4; TRBD1 agrees at 10 bases. The CDR3 totals 15 residues. V was clipped by 3 bases and J by 8 bases; unmatched bases: 6. Germline assignment: CDR1 KGHSH and CDR2 LQKENI. CDR3 loop: CASSPRTGGSEKLFF. As DNA, the CDR3 is TGTGCCAGCTCACCGCGGACAGGGGGAAGCGAAAAACTGTTTTTT.

The chain carries TRBV19 and TRBJ2-7, with a weak D call TRBD1 (6 bases). This CDR3 has 13 residues. Germline loops: CDR1 LNHDA, CDR2 SQIVND (reference sequence). Between the trimmed V and J ends, which lost 6 bases and 2 bases, there was a span of 11 bases. CDR3 DNA: TGTGCCAGTAGCAAGGACAGTACCTACGAGCAGTACTTC. Its translation: CASSKDSTYEQYF.

The rearrangement links TRBV2 to TRBJ2-1; no definite D call. The V and J ends lost 5 bases and 6 bases respectively, with 11 bases between them. This CDR3 contains 13 residues. CDR1 and CDR2 (germline): SNHLY, FYNNEI. The CDR3 loop is CASSRPASNEQFF. The CDR3 bases are TGTGCCAGCAGTCGCCCCGCTAGCAATGAGCAGTTCTTC.

The V call is TRBV5-4, the J call TRBJ2-7, with 10 bases lining up with TRBD2. Germline assignment: CDR1 SGHNT and CDR2 YYREEE (reference sequence). The CDR3 runs to 15 residues. The V gene end was trimmed by 3 bases and the J gene end by 6 bases; junction bases not matched to a gene: 9. Written as DNA, the CDR3 is TGTGCCAGCAGCTCCGGACAGACTAGCGGGTCCGAGCAGTACTTC. This sequence encodes CASSSGQTSGSEQYF.

This clone is a singleton in its sample. Other DNA sequences in the same sample also yield this CDR3. The chain couples TRBV6-5 to TRBJ2-7, with 8 bases that match TRBD1. This CDR3 is 15 amino acids long. Trimming cost V 0 bases and J 2 bases; bases outside gene matches: 3. From germline, CDR1 is MNHEY and CDR2 SVGAGI. The CDR3 DNA reads TGTGCCAGCAGTTACTCCGGGACAGGCACCTACGAGCAGTACTTC. This sequence encodes CASSYSGTGTYEQYF.

The chain recombines TRBV29-1 with TRBJ1-4; D is perhaps TRBD1 (5 bases). V was cut by 3 bases and J by 2 bases, with 10 bases left in between. Germline CDR1 reads SQVTM; CDR2 reads ANQGSEA. The CDR3 is 14 amino acids. CDR3 loop: CSVDGGPTNEKLFF. The CDR3 region has the DNA TGCAGCGTTGACGGGGGACCGACTAATGAAAAACTGTTTTTT.

This sequence joins TRBV20-1 and TRBJ2-7; 14 bases fit TRBD2. Per germline, CDR1 DFQATT and CDR2 SNEGSKA (reference sequence). The CDR3 is 11 amino acids. The CDR3 nucleotides read TGCGTCTGGACTAGCGGGGGGTCGCAGTACTTC. Encoded protein: CVWTSGGSQYF.

The V gene is TRBV7-9, the J gene TRBJ2-6, with a weak D call TRBD1 (5 bases). The germline gives CDR1 SEHNR, CDR2 FQNEAQ (reference sequence). The CDR3 is made up of 18 amino acids. V was shortened by 5 bases and J by 1 base, with 18 bases between the two germline ends. The CDR3 DNA sequence: TGTGCCAGCAGCCCGCCGGGCAGGGCGTTTTCTGGGGCCAACGTCCTGACTTTC. Its translation is CASSPPGRAFSGANVLTF.

The chain combines TRBV5-1 with TRBJ2-3, with D maybe TRBD2 (6 bases). The V gene's germline CDR1 is SGHRS and CDR2 YFSETQ. This CDR3 region has 14 residues. Trimming stripped 7 bases from V and 6 bases from J, with 18 bases between. Here the CDR3 reads CASGSGEPSDTQYF. CDR3 coding DNA: TGCGCCAGCGGGTCGGGAGAGCCTTCGGATACGCAGTATTTT.

V and J are TRBV5-1 and TRBJ1-1, with D uncertain. CDR1 and CDR2 (germline): SGHRS, YFSETQ. V lost 0 bases and J 0 bases, leaving 12 bases between the germline ends. The CDR3 is made up of 16 amino acids. The CDR3 sequence is CASSLGTGLMNTEAFF. The CDR3 nucleotides are TGCGCCAGCAGCTTGGGAACGGGTCTCATGAACACTGAAGCTTTCTTT.

The rearrangement joins TRBV6-4 to TRBJ2-5; D unresolved. Germline V CDR1 and CDR2: MRHNA, SNTAGT. With 2 bases removed from V and 2 bases from J, the gap between germline ends came to 9 bases. The CDR3 spans 14 residues. CDR3 DNA: TGTGCCAGCAGTGACCCACCGGAGCAAGAGACCCAGTACTTC. It is translated as CASSDPPEQETQYF.

V usage is TRBV5-8 and J usage is TRBJ1-2, with a possible D match to TRBD1 (5 bases). V lost 2 bases and J 4 bases, leaving 15 bases between the germline ends. This CDR3 spans 15 amino acids. Germline lookup yields CDR1 SGHTS and CDR2 YDEGEE. The CDR3 DNA follows: TGTGCCAGCAGCTTCCAGGCTGGGGGGGGCTATGGCTACACCTTC. Residues: CASSFQAGGGYGYTF.

The V and J genes are TRBV3-1 (or the pseudogene TRBV3-2) and TRBJ1-2, with 9 bases aligning to TRBD1. The CDR3 covers 16 residues. V shed 1 base and J 7 bases; nucleotides not matched to a gene: 10. CDR1 and CDR2 (germline): LGHDT, YNNKEL (reference sequence). CDR3 in amino acids: CASSQGELQGAGGYTF. Here the CDR3 DNA reads TGTGCCAGCAGCCAAGGGGAACTACAGGGGGCTGGTGGCTACACCTTC.

The CDR3 coding sequence is TGTGCCAGCAGTGAAGTGGGACAGGGCTATGGCTACACCTTC. It is translated as CASSEVGQGYGYTF. This sequence joins TRBV6-1 and TRBJ1-2; 9 nucleotides line up with TRBD1. Germline CDR1 reads MNHNS; CDR2 reads SASEGT. The CDR3 has 14 amino acids. Trimming removed 1 base from V and 4 bases from J; junction bases left unmatched: 1.

This chain uses TRBV19 with TRBJ1-5; 7 bases fit TRBD1. Losses at the gene ends were 2 bases for V and 1 base for J; bases not matched to a gene: 8. CDR1 and CDR2 from the germline V gene are LNHDA and SQIVND (reference sequence). This CDR3 spans 17 amino acids. The CDR3 reads CASSIISTGQSNQPQHF. As DNA, the CDR3 is TGTGCCAGTAGTATAATCTCGACAGGGCAGAGCAATCAGCCCCAGCATTTT.

The sample holds one count of this clone. The chain combines TRBV19 with TRBJ1-5, with 9 bases that match TRBD1. The CDR3 consists of 16 residues. With V trimmed by 1 base and J by 6 bases, 7 bases remained unmatched. The V gene's germline CDR1 is LNHDA and CDR2 SQIVND (reference sequence). The CDR3 DNA follows: TGTGCCAGTAGTATAGGGGACAGGGTTTTCGGTCAGCCCCAGCATTTT. Translated: CASSIGDRVFGQPQHF.

The chain couples TRBV15 to TRBJ1-3; the D gene is possibly TRBD1 (5 bases). V shed 1 base and J shed 0 bases, with 7 bases lying between them. The germline V gene has CDR1 LNHNV and CDR2 YYDKDF (reference sequence). This CDR3 spans 15 amino acids. The CDR3 DNA is TGTGCCACCAGCAGAGTAAGGGGCTCTGGAAACACCATATATTTT. Translating gives CATSRVRGSGNTIYF.

V is TRBV18 and J is TRBJ2-1; D remains unclear. CDR3 size: 14 residues. V was cut by 6 bases and J by 3 bases, with 12 bases left in between. Germline V gives CDR1 KGHSH, CDR2 LQKENI. The CDR3 region has the DNA TGTGCCAGCTCCCCAACGAGTGGCTACAATGAGCAGTTCTTC. Its protein product is CASSPTSGYNEQFF. Full variable domain (remainder filled in from reference TRBV18 and TRBJ2-1): NAGVMQNPRHLVRRRGQEARLRCSPMKGHSHVYWYRQLPEEGLKFMVYLQKENIIDESGMPKERFSAEFPKEGPSILRIQQVVRGDSAAYFCASSPTSGYNEQFFGPGTRLTVL.

The V call is TRBV30, the J call TRBJ1-4; the match to TRBD1 covers 7 bases. CDR1 is GTSNPN and CDR2 is SVGIG in the germline V gene (reference sequence). The junction had 9 bases not matched to a gene; V was cut back by 3 bases and J by 2 bases. The CDR3 sequence is 16 residues long. The CDR3 region is CAWSARWGQTNEKLFF. The CDR3 nucleotides read TGTGCCTGGAGCGCCAGGTGGGGACAGACTAATGAAAAACTGTTTTTT.

The chain links TRBV7-2 to TRBJ2-3, with 7 bases that match TRBD2. V was pared by 6 bases and J by 4 bases, with 7 bases of the junction left unmatched. This CDR3 comprises 14 residues. CDR1 and CDR2 from the germline V gene are SGHTA and FQGNSA. The CDR3 spells CASSRKAGADTQYF. CDR3 coding DNA: TGTGCCAGCAGTCGAAAGGCGGGAGCAGATACGCAGTATTTT.

This sequence joins TRBV12-3 or TRBV12-4 and TRBJ2-7; possibly TRBD1 for D (6 bases). The ends were cut back, 5 bases at V and 4 bases at J, with 12 bases in the middle. The CDR3 consists of 13 residues. CDR3 amino acids: CASSLGQLYEQYF. CDR3 sequence (DNA): TGTGCCAGCAGTCTCGGACAGCTATACGAGCAGTACTTC.

This chain uses TRBV11-2 with TRBJ2-1, with D maybe TRBD2 (6 bases). This CDR3 has 13 amino acids. Trimming left V 5 bases short and J 3 bases short, with 8 bases between. From germline, CDR1 is SGHAT and CDR2 FQNNGV. The CDR3 region is CASSPGLYNEQFF. CDR3 nucleotide sequence: TGTGCCAGCAGCCCGGGACTCTACAATGAGCAGTTCTTC.

This clone was seen a single time. This chain connects TRBV3-1 (or the pseudogene TRBV3-2) to TRBJ1-4; D unclear. The V end lost 3 bases, the J end lost 5 bases, and 10 bases lay between the germline ends. The CDR3 extends over 14 amino acids. The germline gives CDR1 LGHDT, CDR2 YNNKEL (reference sequence). CDR3: CASSQGRSNEKLFF. The CDR3 nucleotides read TGTGCCAGCAGCCAGGGGAGGTCCAATGAAAAACTGTTTTTT.

The chain recombines TRBV2 with TRBJ2-3; TRBD1 aligns across 9 bases. Germline V gene data show CDR1 as SNHLY and CDR2 as FYNNEI. CDR3 length: 15 amino acids. With 6 bases clipped from V and 2 bases from J, the junction kept 6 bases outside the gene matches. The DNA for the CDR3 is TGTGCCAGCAGCGCACAGGGGGCACACACAGATACGCAGTATTTT. Its translation: CASSAQGAHTDTQYF.